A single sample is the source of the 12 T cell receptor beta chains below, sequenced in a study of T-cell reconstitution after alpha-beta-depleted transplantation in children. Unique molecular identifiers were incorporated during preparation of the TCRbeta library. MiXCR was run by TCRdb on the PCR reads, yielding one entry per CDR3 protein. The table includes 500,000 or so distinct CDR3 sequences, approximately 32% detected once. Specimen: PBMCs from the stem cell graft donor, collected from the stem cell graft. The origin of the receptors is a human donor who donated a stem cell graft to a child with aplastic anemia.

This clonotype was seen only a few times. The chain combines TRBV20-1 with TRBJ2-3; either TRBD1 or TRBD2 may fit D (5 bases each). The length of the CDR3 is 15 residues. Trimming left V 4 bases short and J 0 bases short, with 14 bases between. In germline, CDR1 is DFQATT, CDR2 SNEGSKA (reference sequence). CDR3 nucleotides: TGCAGTGCTATCCCGGGGCTCCTAAGCACAGATACGCAGTATTTT. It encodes CSAIPGLLSTDTQYF.

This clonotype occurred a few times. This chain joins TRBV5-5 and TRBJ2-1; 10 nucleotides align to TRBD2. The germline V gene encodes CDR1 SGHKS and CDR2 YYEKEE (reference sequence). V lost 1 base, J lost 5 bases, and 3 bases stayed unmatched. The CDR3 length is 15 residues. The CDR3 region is CASSLLLAGHNEQFF. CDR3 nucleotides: TGTGCCAGCAGCTTGCTACTAGCGGGGCACAATGAGCAGTTCTTC. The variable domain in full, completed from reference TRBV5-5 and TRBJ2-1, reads DAGVTQSPTHLIKTRGQQVTLRCSPISGHKSVSWYQQVLGQGPQFIFQYYEKEERGRGNFPDRFSARQFPNYSSELNVNALLLGDSALYLCASSLLLAGHNEQFFGPGTRLTVL.

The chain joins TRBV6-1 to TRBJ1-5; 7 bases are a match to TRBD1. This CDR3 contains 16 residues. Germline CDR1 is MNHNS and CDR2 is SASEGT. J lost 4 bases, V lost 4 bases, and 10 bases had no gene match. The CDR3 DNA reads TGTGCCAGCAGTGCCATTCGACAGGGCACGAATCAGCCCCAGCATTTT. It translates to CASSAIRQGTNQPQHF.

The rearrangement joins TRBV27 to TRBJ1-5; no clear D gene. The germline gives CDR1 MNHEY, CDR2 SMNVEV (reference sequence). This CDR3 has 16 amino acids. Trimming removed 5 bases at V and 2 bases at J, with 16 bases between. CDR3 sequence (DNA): TGTGCCAGCAGTGCGCGCTACCCCATCGGCAATCAGCCCCAGCATTTT. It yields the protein CASSARYPIGNQPQHF.

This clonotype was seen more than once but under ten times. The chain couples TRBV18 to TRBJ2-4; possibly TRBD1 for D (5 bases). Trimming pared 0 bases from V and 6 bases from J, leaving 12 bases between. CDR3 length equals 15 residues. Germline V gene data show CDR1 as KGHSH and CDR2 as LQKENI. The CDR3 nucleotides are TGTGCCAGCTCACCACCGGGTGTAGGGGTAAACATTCAGTACTTC. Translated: CASSPPGVGVNIQYF.

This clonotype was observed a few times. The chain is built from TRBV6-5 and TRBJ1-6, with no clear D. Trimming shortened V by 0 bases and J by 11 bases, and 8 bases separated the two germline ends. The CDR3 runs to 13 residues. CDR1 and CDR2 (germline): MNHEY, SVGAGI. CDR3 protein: CASSYSNQAPLHF. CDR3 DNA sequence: TGTGCCAGCAGTTACTCGAACCAGGCACCCCTCCACTTT.

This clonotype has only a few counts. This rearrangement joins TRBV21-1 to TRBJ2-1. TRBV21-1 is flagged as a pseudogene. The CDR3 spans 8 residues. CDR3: CASSKGFF. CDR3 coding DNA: TGTGCCAGCAGCAAAGGCTTCTTC.

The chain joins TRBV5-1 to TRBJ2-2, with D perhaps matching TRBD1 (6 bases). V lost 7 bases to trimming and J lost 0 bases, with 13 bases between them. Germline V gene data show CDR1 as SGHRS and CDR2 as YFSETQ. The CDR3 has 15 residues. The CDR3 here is CASGPGHSNTGELFF. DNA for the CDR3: TGCGCCAGCGGCCCGGGACACTCGAACACCGGGGAGCTGTTTTTT.

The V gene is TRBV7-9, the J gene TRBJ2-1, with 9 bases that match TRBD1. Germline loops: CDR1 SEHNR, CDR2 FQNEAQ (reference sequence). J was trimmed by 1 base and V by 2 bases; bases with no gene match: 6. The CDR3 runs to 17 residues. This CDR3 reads CASSLIPGQGSYNEQFF. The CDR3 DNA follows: TGTGCCAGCAGCTTAATTCCGGGACAGGGTTCCTACAATGAGCAGTTCTTC.

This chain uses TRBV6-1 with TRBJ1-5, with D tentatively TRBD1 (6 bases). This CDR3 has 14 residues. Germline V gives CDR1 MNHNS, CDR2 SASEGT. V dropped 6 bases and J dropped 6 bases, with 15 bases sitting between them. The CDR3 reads CASRDTGRGQPQHF. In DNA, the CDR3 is TGTGCCAGCAGAGATACAGGGAGGGGTCAGCCCCAGCATTTT.

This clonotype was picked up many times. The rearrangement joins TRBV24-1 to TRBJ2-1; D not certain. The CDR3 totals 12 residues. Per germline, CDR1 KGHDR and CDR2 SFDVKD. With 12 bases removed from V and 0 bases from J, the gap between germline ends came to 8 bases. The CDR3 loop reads CALEDSYNEQFF. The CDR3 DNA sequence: TGTGCCCTCGAGGACTCCTACAATGAGCAGTTCTTC.

In DNA form, the CDR3 reads TGTGCCAGCAGCCAACTTCATCTAGTTCCCGTCGCTTTAGATGAGCAGTTCTTC. This encodes CASSQLHLVPVALDEQFF. The chain carries TRBV3-1 and TRBJ2-1; D is ambiguous. CDR1 and CDR2 (germline): LGHDT, YNNKEL (reference sequence). This CDR3 has 18 residues. V lost 2 bases and J 8 bases, leaving 25 bases between the germline ends.